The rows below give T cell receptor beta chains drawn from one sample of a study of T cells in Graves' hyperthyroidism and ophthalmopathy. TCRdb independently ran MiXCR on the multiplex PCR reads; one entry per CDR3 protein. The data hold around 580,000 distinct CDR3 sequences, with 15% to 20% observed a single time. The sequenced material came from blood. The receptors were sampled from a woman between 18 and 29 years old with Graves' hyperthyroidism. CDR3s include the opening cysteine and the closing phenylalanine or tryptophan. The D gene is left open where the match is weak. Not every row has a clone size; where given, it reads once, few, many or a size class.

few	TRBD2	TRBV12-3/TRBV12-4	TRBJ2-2	CASSLRGVSGELFF	TGTGCCAGCAGTTTACGGGGGGTGTCCGGGGAGCTGTTTTTT
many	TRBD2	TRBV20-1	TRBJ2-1	CSAIAGGGGNEQFF	TGCAGTGCTATCGCTGGCGGGGGAGGTAATGAGCAGTTCTTC
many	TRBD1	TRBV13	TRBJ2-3	CASSPSGGTTDTQYF	TGTGCCAGCAGCCCCTCAGGGGGCACCACAGATACGCAGTATTTT
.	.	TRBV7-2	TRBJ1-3	CASSLGPDYGNTIYF	TGTGCCAGCAGCCTAGGGCCAGACTATGGAAACACCATATATTTT
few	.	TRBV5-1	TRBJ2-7	CASSFTSPGSYEQYF	TGCGCCAGCAGCTTTACATCCCCCGGCTCCTACGAGCAGTACTTC
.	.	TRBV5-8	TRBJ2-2	CASSFRGADTGELFF	TGTGCCAGCAGCTTTAGGGGGGCCGACACCGGGGAGCTGTTTTTT
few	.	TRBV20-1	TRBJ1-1	CSAPSSTGRGTEAFF	TGCAGTGCCCCTTCGAGTACAGGGAGGGGCACTGAAGCTTTCTTT
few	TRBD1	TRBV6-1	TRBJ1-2	CASSPQQGLYGYTF	TGTGCCAGCAGTCCTCAACAGGGGCTCTATGGCTACACCTTC
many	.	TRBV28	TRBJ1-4	CASGQGYDEKLFF	TGTGCCAGCGGGCAGGGGTACGATGAAAAACTGTTTTTT
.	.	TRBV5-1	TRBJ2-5	CASSLTPSMETQYF	TGCGCCAGCAGCTTGACCCCCTCGATGGAGACCCAGTACTTC
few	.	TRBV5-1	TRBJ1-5	CASSLGYPLGSNQPQHF	TGCGCCAGCAGCTTAGGATATCCCCTCGGGAGCAATCAGCCCCAGCATTTT
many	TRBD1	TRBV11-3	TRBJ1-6	CASSHRDRENSPLHF	TGTGCCAGCAGCCACCGGGACAGGGAAAATTCACCCCTCCACTTT
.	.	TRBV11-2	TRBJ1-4	CASSPLWPKATNEKLFF	TGTGCCAGCAGCCCCCTTTGGCCTAAAGCAACTAATGAAAAACTGTTTTTT
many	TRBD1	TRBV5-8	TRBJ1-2	CASTRGQTNYGYTF	TGTGCCAGCACCCGGGGACAGACTAACTATGGCTACACCTTC
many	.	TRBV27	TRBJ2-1	CASSLEPGEKYSYNEQFF	TGTGCCAGCAGTTTGGAGCCGGGGGAGAAATACTCCTACAATGAGCAGTTCTTC
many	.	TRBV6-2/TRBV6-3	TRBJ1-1	CASSYSHGPNTEAFF	TGTGCCAGCAGTTACTCCCATGGCCCCAACACTGAAGCTTTCTTT
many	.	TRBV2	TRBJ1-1	CASSGQWGNTEAFF	TGTGCCAGCAGTGGTCAATGGGGGAACACTGAAGCTTTCTTT
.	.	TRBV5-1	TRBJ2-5	CASSLRSPWAGQQETQYF	TGCGCCAGCAGCTTGCGGTCTCCTTGGGCAGGACAACAAGAGACCCAGTACTTC
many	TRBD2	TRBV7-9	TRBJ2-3	CASSWPGTSGTDTQYF	TGTGCCAGCAGCTGGCCCGGGACTAGCGGCACAGATACGCAGTATTTT
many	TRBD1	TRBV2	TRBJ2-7	CASSVVGQGKTYEQYF	TGTGCCAGCAGTGTTGTTGGACAGGGAAAGACCTACGAGCAGTACTTC
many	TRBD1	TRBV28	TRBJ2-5	CASSPPGQGARETQYF	TGTGCCAGCAGCCCCCCGGGACAGGGGGCGAGAGAGACCCAGTACTTC
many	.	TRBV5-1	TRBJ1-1	CASSLVSGFSTEAFF	TGCGCCAGCAGCTTGGTGTCCGGATTTAGCACTGAAGCTTTCTTT
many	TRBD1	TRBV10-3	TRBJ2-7	CAISDYRGPAYEQYF	TGTGCCATCAGTGATTACAGGGGGCCGGCCTACGAGCAGTACTTC
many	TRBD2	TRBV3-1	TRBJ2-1	CASSQGSGGHSYNEQFF	TGTGCCAGCAGCCAAGGTAGCGGGGGCCACTCCTACAATGAGCAGTTCTTC
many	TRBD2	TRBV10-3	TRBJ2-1	CAISELAGVTNEQFF	TGTGCCATCAGTGAACTAGCGGGGGTAACCAATGAGCAGTTCTTC
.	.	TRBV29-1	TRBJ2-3	CSVVLITDTQYF	TGCAGCGTAGTACTAATCACAGATACGCAGTATTTT